This is a list of T cell receptor beta chains from one sample in a study of T-cell reconstitution after alpha-beta-depleted transplantation in children. TCRdb redid the calling of the PCR reads with MiXCR, one entry per CDR3 protein. This table has around 700,000 distinct CDR3 sequences, over 10% appearing once. This material consisted of PBMCs, taken before TCRalphabeta/CD19-depleted stem cell transplant. These receptors were obtained from a girl aged 2-10 years with congenital amegakaryocytic thrombocytopenia, due to receive a stem cell transplant. CDR3s include the opening cysteine and the closing phenylalanine or tryptophan. Fields, in order: D gene, clone size, V gene, J gene, CDR3 DNA, CDR3 protein. A D gene is named only where the DNA matches it firmly. Expanded clones are given a class, and other clones once, few, many or no size at all.

.	many	TRBV5-1	TRBJ2-2	TGCGCCAGCAGCTTTTCGACCGGCGGCGGGGAGCTGTTTTTT	CASSFSTGGGELFF
TRBD2	few	TRBV5-1	TRBJ2-3	TGCGCCAGCAGCATAACTAGCGGGAGCTTCCAGGATACGCAGTATTTT	CASSITSGSFQDTQYF
TRBD1	many	TRBV5-1	TRBJ1-1	TGCGCCAGCAGCTTAAGTGACAGGGCGAACACTGAAGCTTTCTTT	CASSLSDRANTEAFF
.	.	TRBV7-2	TRBJ1-1	TGTGCCAGCAGCTCAACAGGGAGGTGGCGCGACACTGAAGCTTTCTTT	CASSSTGRWRDTEAFF
TRBD1	.	TRBV11-2	TRBJ1-5	TGTGCCAGCAGCTTTACAGGGGGGGATCAGCCCCAGCATTTT	CASSFTGGDQPQHF
.	few	TRBV20-1	TRBJ1-2	TGCAGTGCTCCTGCTAACTATGGCTACACCTTC	CSAPANYGYTF
TRBD1	few	TRBV6-1	TRBJ1-5	TGTGCCAGCAGTAAGCGGGCCGGGACAGGGAGCAATCAGCCCCAGCATTTT	CASSKRAGTGSNQPQHF
.	many	TRBV20-1	TRBJ2-7	TGCAGTGCTAGAGATCATCGTGCGGGATCGGACGAGCAGTACTTC	CSARDHRAGSDEQYF
TRBD1	many	TRBV7-2	TRBJ1-4	TGTGCCAGCAGCAGATGGACAGGATCTGAAAAACTGTTTTTT	CASSRWTGSEKLFF
.	many	TRBV20-1	TRBJ2-1	TGCAGTGCTAGTCCCCTTGCTGAATCTGAGCAGTTCTTC	CSASPLAESEQFF
.	few	TRBV7-9	TRBJ2-7	TGTGCCAGCAGCTTAAGGGCGGGGCTGAGCTACGAGCAGTACTTC	CASSLRAGLSYEQYF
.	many	TRBV10-3	TRBJ1-4	TGTGCCATCAGGGGAGACGGTGATGAAAAACTGTTTTTT	CAIRGDGDEKLFF
.	many	TRBV5-1	TRBJ1-4	TGCGCCAGCAGCTTGGCGACAGGCACAGAAAAACTGTTTTTT	CASSLATGTEKLFF